The table lists the clone carrying this TCR beta chain with a count of one. The length of the CDR3 is 14 residues. The germline V and J ends were trimmed by 2 bases and 0 bases, with 7 bases remaining between them. Per the germline V gene, CDR1 is MNHNY and CDR2 is SVGAGI (reference sequence). Method: immunoSEQ multiplex PCR; TCRdb's copy keeps in-frame clones and lacks some. This sample has 20,000 to 25,000 clones, with roughly 89% found just once. The data were taken from a study of PD-1 blockade in classical Hodgkin lymphoma. The time point here: newly diagnosed, previously untreated cHL patient sample. Investigators isolated CD4+ T cells from thawed PBMCs through magnetic negative selection.

The source material was CD4+ T cells from blood. The genes are TRBV6-6 and TRBJ2-5; D may be TRBD1 (5 bases). The receptor was derived from a human donor with classical Hodgkin lymphoma. The CDR3 is CASSYAGHQETQYF. DNA for the CDR3: TGTGCCAGCAGTTACGCAGGGCACCAAGAGACCCAGTACTTC.